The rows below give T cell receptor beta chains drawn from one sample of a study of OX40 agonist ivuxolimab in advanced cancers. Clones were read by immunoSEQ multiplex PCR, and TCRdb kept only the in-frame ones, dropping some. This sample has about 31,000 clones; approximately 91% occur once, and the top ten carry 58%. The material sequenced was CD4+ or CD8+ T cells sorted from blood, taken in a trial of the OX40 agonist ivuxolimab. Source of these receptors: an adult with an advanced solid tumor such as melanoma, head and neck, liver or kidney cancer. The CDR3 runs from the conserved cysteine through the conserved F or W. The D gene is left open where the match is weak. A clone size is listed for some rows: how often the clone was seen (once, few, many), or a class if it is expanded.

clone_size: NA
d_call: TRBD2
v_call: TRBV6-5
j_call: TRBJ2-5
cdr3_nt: TGTGCCAGCAGTTATATGGGGGGGAAAGAGACCCAGTACTTC
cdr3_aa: CASSYMGGKETQYF

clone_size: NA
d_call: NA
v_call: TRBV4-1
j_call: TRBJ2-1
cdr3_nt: TGCGCCAGCAGCCAAGATCAACACAATGAGCAGTTCTTC
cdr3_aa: CASSQDQHNEQFF

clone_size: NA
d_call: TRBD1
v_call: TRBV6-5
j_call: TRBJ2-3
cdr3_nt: TGTGCCAGCAGTTACTCCGGACAGGGCTTCACAGATACGCAGTATTTT
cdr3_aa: CASSYSGQGFTDTQYF

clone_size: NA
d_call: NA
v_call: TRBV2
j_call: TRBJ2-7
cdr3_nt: TGTGCCAGCAGTGAAGCGATCCGCGTCTCCTACGAGCAGTACTTC
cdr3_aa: CASSEAIRVSYEQYF

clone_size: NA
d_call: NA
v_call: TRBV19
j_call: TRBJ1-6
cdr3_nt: TGTGCCAGTTCCTTCCGGCCGGAGAATTCACCCCTCCACTTT
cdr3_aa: CASSFRPENSPLHF

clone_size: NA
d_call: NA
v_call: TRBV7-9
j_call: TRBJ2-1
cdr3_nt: TGTGCCAGCAGCTTAGAATCCGGGGCTGAGGATGAGCAGTTCTTC
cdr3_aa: CASSLESGAEDEQFF

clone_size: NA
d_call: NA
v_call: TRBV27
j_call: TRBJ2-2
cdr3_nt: TGTGCCAGCGAAGGTTTTGCCGGGGAGCTGTTTTTT
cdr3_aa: CASEGFAGELFF

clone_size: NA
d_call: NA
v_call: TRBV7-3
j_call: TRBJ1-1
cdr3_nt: TGTGCCAGCAGCTTAAAGGGGGTGGGCGCGAACACTGAAGCTTTCTTT
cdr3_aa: CASSLKGVGANTEAFF

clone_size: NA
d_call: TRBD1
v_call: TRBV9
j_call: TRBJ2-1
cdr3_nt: TGTGCCAGCAGCGAGGACAGGGGGCATGAGCAGTTCTTC
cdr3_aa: CASSEDRGHEQFF

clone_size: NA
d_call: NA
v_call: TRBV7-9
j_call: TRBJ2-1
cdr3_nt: TGTGCCAGCAGTCGTCCTCACAGGTTTAATGAGCAGTTCTTC
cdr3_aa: CASSRPHRFNEQFF

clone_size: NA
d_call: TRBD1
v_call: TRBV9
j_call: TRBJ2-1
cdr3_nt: TGTGCCAGCAGCGTAGGGGACAGGGGGCTATCCTACAATGAGCAGTTCTTC
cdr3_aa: CASSVGDRGLSYNEQFF

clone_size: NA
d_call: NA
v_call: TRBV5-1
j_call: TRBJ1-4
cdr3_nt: TGCGCCAGCAGCCAAGAGGACGCAACTAATGAAAAACTGTTTTTT
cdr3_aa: CASSQEDATNEKLFF

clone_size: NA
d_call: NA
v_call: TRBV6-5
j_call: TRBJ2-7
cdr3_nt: TGTGCCAGCAGTTCAGGGGGGCCGGTAGCCGAGCAGTACTTC
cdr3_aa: CASSSGGPVAEQYF

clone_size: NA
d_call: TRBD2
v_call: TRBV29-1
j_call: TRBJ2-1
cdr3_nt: TGCAGCGTTGCCCGGACTAGCGGGGAGGCCTACAATGAGCAGTTCTTC
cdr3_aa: CSVARTSGEAYNEQFF

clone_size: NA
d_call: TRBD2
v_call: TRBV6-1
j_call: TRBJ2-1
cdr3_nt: TGTGCCAGCAGGCCCGGACTAGCGGACAATGAGCAGTTCTTC
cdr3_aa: CASRPGLADNEQFF

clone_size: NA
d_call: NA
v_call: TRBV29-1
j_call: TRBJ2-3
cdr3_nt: TGCAGCGTTGACTCGCAGGGTCTGGTCCCAGATACGCAGTATTTT
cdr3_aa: CSVDSQGLVPDTQYF

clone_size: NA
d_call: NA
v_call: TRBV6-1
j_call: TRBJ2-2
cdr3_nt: TGTGCCAGCAGTGAATGGAGGGGGCAGCCCGGGGAGCTGTTTTTT
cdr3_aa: CASSEWRGQPGELFF

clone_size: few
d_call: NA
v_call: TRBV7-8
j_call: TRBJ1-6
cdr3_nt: TGTGCCAGCAGCTCCCCGGGAGGTCTAGAGTCACCCCTCCACTTT
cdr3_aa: CASSSPGGLESPLHF

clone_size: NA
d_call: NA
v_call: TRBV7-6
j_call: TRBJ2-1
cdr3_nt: TGTGCCAGCAGCCGACCACCTGGACATACGCCCTACAATGAGCAGTTCTTC
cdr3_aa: CASSRPPGHTPYNEQFF

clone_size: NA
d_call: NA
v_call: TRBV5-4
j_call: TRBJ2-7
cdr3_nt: TGTGCCAGCAGCAGCGGGTGGACGGCCTACGAGCAGTACTTC
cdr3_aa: CASSSGWTAYEQYF

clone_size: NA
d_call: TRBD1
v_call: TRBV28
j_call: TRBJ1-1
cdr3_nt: TGTGCCAGCAGTTTACAAGCCAGGGGGCGCGGGAACACTGAAGCTTTCTTT
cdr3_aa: CASSLQARGRGNTEAFF

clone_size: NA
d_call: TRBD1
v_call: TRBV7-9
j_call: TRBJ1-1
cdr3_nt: TGTGCCAGCAGCTTCCCCTCCTGGACAGGGGGAGACATGAACACTGAAGCTTTCTTT
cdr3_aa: CASSFPSWTGGDMNTEAFF

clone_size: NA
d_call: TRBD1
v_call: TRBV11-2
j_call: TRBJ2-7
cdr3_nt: TGTGCCAGCAGCCTCAGTCTAGGGACAGGGGTTTACGAGCAGTACTTC
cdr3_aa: CASSLSLGTGVYEQYF

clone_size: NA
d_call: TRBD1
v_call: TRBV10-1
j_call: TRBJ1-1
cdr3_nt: TGCGCCAGCAGTCAGGGGGATGGCACTGAAGCTTTCTTT
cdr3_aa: CASSQGDGTEAFF

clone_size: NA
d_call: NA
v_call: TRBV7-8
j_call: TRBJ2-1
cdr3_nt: TGTGCCAGCAGCTTAGGGCAGAGACTAGACAATGAGCAGTTCTTC
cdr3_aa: CASSLGQRLDNEQFF

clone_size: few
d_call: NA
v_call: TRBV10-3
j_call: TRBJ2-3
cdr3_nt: TGTGCCATCAGTGCCGGTTGGACGAAACTAGGGAAGGACACAGATACGCAGTATTTT
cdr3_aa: CAISAGWTKLGKDTDTQYF

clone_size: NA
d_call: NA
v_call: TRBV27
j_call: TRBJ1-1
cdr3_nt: TGTGCCAGCACCGACCTCAACACTGAAGCTTTCTTT
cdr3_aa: CASTDLNTEAFF

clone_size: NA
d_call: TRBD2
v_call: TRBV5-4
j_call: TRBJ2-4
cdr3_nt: TGTGCCAGCAGCCCTAGCGGGGGAGTAGCCAAAAACATTCAGTACTTC
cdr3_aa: CASSPSGGVAKNIQYF

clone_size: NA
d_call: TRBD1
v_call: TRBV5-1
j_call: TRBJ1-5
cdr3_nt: TGCGCCAGCAGCCCAGGGACAGGGGATGGTCAGCCCCAGCATTTT
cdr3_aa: CASSPGTGDGQPQHF

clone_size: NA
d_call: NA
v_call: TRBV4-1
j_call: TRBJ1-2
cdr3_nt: TGCGCCAGCAGCCAAGCATACGGGAACTATGGCTACACCTTC
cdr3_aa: CASSQAYGNYGYTF

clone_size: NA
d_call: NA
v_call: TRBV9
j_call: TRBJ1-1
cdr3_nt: TGTGCCAGCAGCGTAGGCAGGGGGAACACTGAAGCTTTCTTT
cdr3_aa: CASSVGRGNTEAFF

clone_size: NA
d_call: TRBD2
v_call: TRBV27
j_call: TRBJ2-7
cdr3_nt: TGTGCCAGCAGTCCGGGGACTAGCTGGGCCTACGAGCAGTACTTC
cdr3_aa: CASSPGTSWAYEQYF

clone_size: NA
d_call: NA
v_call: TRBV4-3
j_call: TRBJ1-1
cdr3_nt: TGCGCCAGCAGCCAAGATGGTGGAACTGAAGCTTTCTTT
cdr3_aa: CASSQDGGTEAFF

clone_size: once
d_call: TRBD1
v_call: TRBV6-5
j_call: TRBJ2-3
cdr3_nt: TGTGCCAGCAGTTACGGGGCAGGGGGCGGCGATACGCAGTATTTT
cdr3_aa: CASSYGAGGGDTQYF

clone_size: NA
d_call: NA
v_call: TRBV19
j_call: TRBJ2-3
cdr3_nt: TGTGCCAGTAGTTCCGAGCGCTTAGTGGATACGCAGTATTTT
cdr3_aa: CASSSERLVDTQYF

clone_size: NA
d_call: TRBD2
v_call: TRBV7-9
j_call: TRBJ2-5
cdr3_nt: TGTGCCAGCAGCTTAGAGGGACTAGTAAGGCCGGCCCAAGAGACCCAGTACTTC
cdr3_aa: CASSLEGLVRPAQETQYF

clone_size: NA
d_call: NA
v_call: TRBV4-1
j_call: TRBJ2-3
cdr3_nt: TGCGCCAGCAGCCATTCCACAGATACGCAGTATTTT
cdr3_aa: CASSHSTDTQYF

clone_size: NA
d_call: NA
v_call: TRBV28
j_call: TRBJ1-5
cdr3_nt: TGTGCCAGCTTAGGTCTTTATAGCAATCAGCCCCAGCATTTT
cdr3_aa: CASLGLYSNQPQHF

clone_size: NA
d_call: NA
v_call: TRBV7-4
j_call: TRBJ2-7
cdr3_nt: TGTGCCAGCAGCTTAGAGCCCCCGACCTCCTACGAGCAGTACTTC
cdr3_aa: CASSLEPPTSYEQYF

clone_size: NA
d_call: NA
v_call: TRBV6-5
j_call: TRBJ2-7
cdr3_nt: TGTGCCAGCAGTTTACACGGGGCGCTCTACGAGCAGTACTTC
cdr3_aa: CASSLHGALYEQYF

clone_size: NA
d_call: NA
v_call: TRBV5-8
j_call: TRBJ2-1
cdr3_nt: TGTGCCAGCAGCTTAACTCATGACAGTCCCTACAATGAGCAGTTCTTC
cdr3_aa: CASSLTHDSPYNEQFF

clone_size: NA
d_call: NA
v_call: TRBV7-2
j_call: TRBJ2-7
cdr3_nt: TGTGCCAGCAGCTTAGTTCCCGGGAGCTCCTACGAGCAGTACTTC
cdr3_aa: CASSLVPGSSYEQYF

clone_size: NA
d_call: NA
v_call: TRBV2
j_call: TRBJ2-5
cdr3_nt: TGTGCCAGCAGTGATTTGTGGGACGGAGCCAAGGAAGGGGCCCAGTACTTC
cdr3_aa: CASSDLWDGAKEGAQYF

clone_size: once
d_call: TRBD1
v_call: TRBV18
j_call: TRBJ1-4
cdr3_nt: TGTGCCAGCTCACCCCGGGACAGACGGGATGAAAAACTGTTTTTT
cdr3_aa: CASSPRDRRDEKLFF

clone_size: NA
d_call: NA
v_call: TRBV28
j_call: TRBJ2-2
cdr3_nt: TGTGCCAGCAGTTTGGTACGAAACACCGGGGAGCTGTTTTTT
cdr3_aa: CASSLVRNTGELFF

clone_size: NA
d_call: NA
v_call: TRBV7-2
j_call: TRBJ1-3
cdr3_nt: TGTGCCAGCAGCTTTTCCGACAGGAGGGGAAACACCATATATTTT
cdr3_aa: CASSFSDRRGNTIYF